The clone carrying this T cell receptor (beta chain) occurred once. Its antigen is not known. Measured with immunoSEQ multiplex PCR; TCRdb has only the in-frame clones, and not every one. This table holds fewer than 25,000 clones, 60% to 85% found once. V shed 6 bases and J 7 bases; nucleotides not matched to a gene: 4. CDR3 length equals 14 residues. The germline V gene encodes CDR1 LNHDA and CDR2 SQIVND (reference sequence). These data originate in a study of OX40 agonist ivuxolimab in advanced cancers. Study context: The mean age was approximately 60 years, ranging from about 20 to 79, with 65% to 85% of participants male. Points from the study as a whole: Patients who responded partially at 0.1-3.0 mg/kg showed clonal expansion ranking among the lowest. Certain nonresponders likewise exhibited a low normalized T-cell clonal expansion.

Material: CD4+ or CD8+ T cells sorted from blood, obtained in a trial of the OX40 agonist ivuxolimab. The origin of this receptor is an adult with an advanced solid tumor such as melanoma, head and neck, liver or kidney cancer. The chain employs TRBV19 and TRBJ2-1; 12 bases are shared with TRBD2. The CDR3 protein is CASSHGLAGNEQFF. The CDR3 region has the DNA TGTGCCAGTAGCCACGGACTAGCGGGGAATGAGCAGTTCTTC.